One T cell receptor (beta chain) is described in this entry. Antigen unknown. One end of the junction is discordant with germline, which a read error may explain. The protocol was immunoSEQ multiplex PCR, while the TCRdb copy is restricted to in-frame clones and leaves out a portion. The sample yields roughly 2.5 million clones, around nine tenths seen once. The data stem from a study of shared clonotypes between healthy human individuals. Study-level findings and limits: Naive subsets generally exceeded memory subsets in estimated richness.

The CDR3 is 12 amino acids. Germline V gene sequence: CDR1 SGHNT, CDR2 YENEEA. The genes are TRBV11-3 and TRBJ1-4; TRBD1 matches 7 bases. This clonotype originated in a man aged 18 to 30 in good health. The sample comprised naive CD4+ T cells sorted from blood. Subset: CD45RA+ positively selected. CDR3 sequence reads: CASSFSTGVALF. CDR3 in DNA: TGTGCCAGCAGCTTTAGTACAGGGGTAGCACTTTTT.